The rows below give T cell receptor beta chains drawn from one sample of a study of T cell responses to AZD1222 COVID-19 vaccine. Assay: immunoSEQ multiplex PCR; the TCRdb copy retains only in-frame clones and omits some. The repertoire holds roughly 80,000 clones, with approximately 89% as singletons. This specimen was peripheral blood, taken 28 days after the second AZD1222 dose. The source of these receptors is an adult who received the AZD1222 COVID-19 vaccine. Both conserved end residues are part of each CDR3. D genes are given only for firm matches. For some rows the clone size is stated as once, few or many, or as a class when expanded; others skip it.

TRBV11-2	once	TRBJ2-3	NA	CASSVTLDTQYF	TGTGCCAGCAGCGTCACCTTGGATACGCAGTATTTT
TRBV3-1/TRBV3-2	NA	TRBJ2-5	NA	CASSQDRETQYF	TGTGCCAGCAGCCAAGATCGAGAGACCCAGTACTTC
TRBV4-1	NA	TRBJ1-1	NA	CASSQDMGGTEAFF	TGCGCCAGCAGCCAAGACATGGGGGGCACTGAAGCTTTCTTT
TRBV7-9	NA	TRBJ2-7	NA	CASSLGTLMRYEQYF	TGTGCCAGCAGCCTGGGGACTCTGATGCGGTACGAGCAGTACTTC
TRBV3-1/TRBV3-2	NA	TRBJ1-2	TRBD1	CASSQGTGGGSNGYTF	TGTGCCAGCAGCCAGGGGACAGGGGGAGGAAGTAATGGCTACACCTTC
TRBV30	once	TRBJ2-2	TRBD2	CAWSVWGREGRTGELFF	TGTGCCTGGAGTGTATGGGGGCGGGAGGGTAGGACCGGGGAGCTGTTTTTT
TRBV7-9	few	TRBJ2-3	NA	CASSFRAITDTQYF	TGTGCCAGCAGCTTCCGGGCCATCACAGATACGCAGTATTTT
TRBV6-5	NA	TRBJ1-3	NA	CASSYIGGNTIYF	TGTGCCAGCAGTTATATTGGTGGAAACACCATATATTTT
TRBV28	NA	TRBJ1-1	NA	CASSLWGGGNTEAFF	TGTGCCAGCAGTTTATGGGGGGGAGGGAACACTGAAGCTTTCTTT
TRBV7-6	NA	TRBJ2-5	TRBD1	CASSLAGDRQETQYF	TGTGCCAGCAGCTTAGCGGGGGACAGGCAAGAGACCCAGTACTTC
TRBV6-5	NA	TRBJ2-7	NA	CATTPAGSYEQYF	TGTGCCACAACCCCGGCAGGTTCCTACGAGCAGTACTTC
TRBV18	NA	TRBJ1-1	NA	CASSPQQTGQNEAFF	TGTGCCAGCTCACCTCAGCAGACAGGACAAAATGAAGCTTTCTTT
TRBV27	NA	TRBJ2-1	NA	CASSLSGVSYNEQFF	TGTGCCAGCAGTTTATCGGGGGTGTCCTACAATGAGCAGTTCTTC
TRBV25-1	NA	TRBJ2-5	NA	CASSDIEGETQYF	TGTGCCAGCAGTGATATAGAGGGTGAGACCCAGTACTTC
TRBV7-9	NA	TRBJ1-3	NA	CASSPSGSTGNTIYF	TGTGCCAGCAGCCCAAGCGGGTCCACTGGAAACACCATATATTTT
TRBV6-5	NA	TRBJ1-2	NA	CASRGREIEGYTF	TGTGCCAGCAGAGGCAGGGAAATAGAAGGCTACACCTTC
TRBV28	NA	TRBJ1-1	NA	CASSLRQVDPFF	TGTGCCAGCAGTTTAAGACAGGTGGACCCTTTCTTT
TRBV4-3	NA	TRBJ2-1	NA	CASSQDLSLYNEQFF	TGCGCCAGCAGCCAAGATCTAAGTCTCTACAATGAGCAGTTCTTC
TRBV19	NA	TRBJ1-1	TRBD1	CASIETGARNTEAFF	TGTGCCAGTATTGAGACAGGGGCTCGGAACACTGAAGCTTTCTTT
TRBV28	NA	TRBJ1-1	TRBD1	CASSTGVNTEAFF	TGTGCCAGCAGCACAGGGGTGAACACTGAAGCTTTCTTT
TRBV5-1	NA	TRBJ2-7	NA	CASSRSYEQYF	TGCGCCAGCAGCAGGTCCTACGAGCAGTACTTC
TRBV6-2/TRBV6-3	NA	TRBJ2-3	TRBD2	CASSVGGSGGDTQYF	TGTGCCAGCAGCGTGGGGGGGAGCGGGGGAGATACGCAGTATTTT